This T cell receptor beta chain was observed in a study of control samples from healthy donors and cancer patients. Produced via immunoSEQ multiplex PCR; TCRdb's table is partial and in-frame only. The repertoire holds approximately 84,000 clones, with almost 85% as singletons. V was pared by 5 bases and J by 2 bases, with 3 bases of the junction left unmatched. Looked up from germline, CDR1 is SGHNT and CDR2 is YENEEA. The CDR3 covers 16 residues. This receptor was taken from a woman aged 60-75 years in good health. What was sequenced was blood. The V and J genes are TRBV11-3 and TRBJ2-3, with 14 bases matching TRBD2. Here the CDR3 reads CASSPGLAGDTDTQYF. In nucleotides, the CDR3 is TGTGCCAGCAGCCCGGGACTAGCGGGGGACACAGATACGCAGTATTTT.